This T cell receptor beta chain was obtained from a study of PD-1 blockade in classical Hodgkin lymphoma. Study findings and constraints: Factors driving the repertoire differences, possibly disease activity or prior therapy, remain undefined. As was reported, newly diagnosed patients showed lower baseline TCR diversity than healthy donors did.

Clones were read by immunoSEQ multiplex PCR, and TCRdb kept only the in-frame ones, dropping some. The profile shows around 57,000 clones, approximately 86% of them singletons. V was clipped by 1 base and J by 6 bases; unmatched bases: 10. The CDR3 is made up of 16 amino acids. The germline V gene encodes CDR1 MGHRA and CDR2 YSYEKL. This sample's time point: cycle 4 day 1 (C4D1), after more than five weeks of nivolumab. Every patient was affected by relapse after autologous stem cell transplantation, while exposure to brentuximab vedotin was not uniform. On this clone itself: The antigen remains unidentified.

The sequencing used peripheral blood mononuclear cells (PBMCs), collected before the fourth cycle of nivolumab. The chain combines TRBV4-1 with TRBJ2-3; TRBD2 aligns across 7 bases. The sequence came from a human donor with classical Hodgkin lymphoma. This CDR3 is CASSQGVAGQRDTQYF. CDR3 DNA sequence: TGCGCCAGCAGCCAAGGGGTAGCGGGTCAACGGGATACGCAGTATTTT.